This T cell receptor beta chain was obtained from a study of OX40 agonist ivuxolimab in advanced cancers. Study information: Mean age roughly 65 years, range roughly 20 to 85; 82.7% male. General study points: Certain nonresponders additionally had low normalized T-cell clonal expansion. The specificity for antigen of the expanded peripheral T cells was not determined.

In its sample, this clone was seen once. Its antigen is undetermined. The CDR3 runs to 13 residues. From germline, CDR1 is SGHVS and CDR2 FQNEAQ. Trimming took 4 bases from V and 2 from J, leaving 8 bases between them. The investigators sampled blood at baseline, at cycle 4 day 1, and at cycle 7 day 1. Generated by immunoSEQ multiplex PCR, the TCRdb table keeps only in-frame clones and is missing some. The table lists about 83,000 clones, over 75% of them singletons, with roughly 0.71% in the top ten. This rearrangement joins TRBV7-8 to TRBJ2-5, with a tentative D call TRBD1 (6 bases). Here the sequenced sample was CD4+ or CD8+ T cells sorted from blood, taken in a trial of the OX40 agonist ivuxolimab. The receptor's source is an adult with an advanced solid tumor such as melanoma, head and neck, liver or kidney cancer. CDR3: CASSSDRQETQYF. In DNA form, the CDR3 reads TGTGCCAGCAGCTCGGACAGACAAGAGACCCAGTACTTC.